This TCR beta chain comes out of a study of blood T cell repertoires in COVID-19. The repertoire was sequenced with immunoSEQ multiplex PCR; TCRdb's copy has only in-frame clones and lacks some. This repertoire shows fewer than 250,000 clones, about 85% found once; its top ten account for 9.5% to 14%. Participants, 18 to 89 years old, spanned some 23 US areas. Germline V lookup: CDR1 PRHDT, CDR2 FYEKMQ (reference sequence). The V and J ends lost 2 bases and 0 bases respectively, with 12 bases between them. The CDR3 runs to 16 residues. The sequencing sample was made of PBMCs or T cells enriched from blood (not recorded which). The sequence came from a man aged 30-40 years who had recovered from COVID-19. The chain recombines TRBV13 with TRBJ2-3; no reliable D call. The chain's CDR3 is CASSLMLAESTDTQYF. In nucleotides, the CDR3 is TGTGCCAGCAGCTTAATGTTGGCGGAAAGCACAGATACGCAGTATTTT.